These 30 T cell receptor beta chains share one sample of origin, sequenced in a study of molecular identifiers for immune sequencing clone quantification. TCRdb ran MiXCR on the PCR reads and lists one entry per CDR3 protein. The data hold around 54,000 distinct CDR3 sequences, with approximately 26% observed a single time. Specimen: naive CD8+ T cells from blood, with Jurkat cell RNA spiked in. Subset given: FACS-sorted CD8+CD4-CCR7+CD45RA+ naive T cells. The receptors were sampled from a human donor in good health. Some libraries in this study had Jurkat cell RNA spiked in.

In this sample, this clonotype turned up a few times. A much larger clone lies one base from this, so it may be a read error. The chain couples TRBV12-5 to TRBJ1-5; 9 bases are shared with TRBD1. This CDR3 is built from 16 residues. The germline V gene has CDR1 LGHNT and CDR2 FRNRAP. Written as DNA, the CDR3 is TGTGCTAGTGATTTGGGAATCGACAGGGGGAATCAGCCCCAGCATTTT. This sequence encodes CASDLGIDRGNQPQHF.

Written as DNA, the CDR3 is TGTGCCAGCAGCTTAGGAGGAAAAAGTCTCGGTCAGTACGAGCAGTACTTC. The encoded protein is CASSLGGKSLGQYEQYF. J is TRBJ2-7 and V is TRBV13; D gene uncertain. Germline V lookup: CDR1 PRHDT, CDR2 FYEKMQ (reference sequence). The CDR3 has 17 residues. The V gene lost 0 bases and the J gene lost 4 bases, with 19 bases spanning the gap.

For this clonotype: A much more abundant neighbour one base away suggests this may be a read error. The rearrangement uses TRBV11-2 and TRBJ2-7, with TRBD1 matching over 7 bases. V lost 3 bases to trimming and J lost 3 bases; unmatched junction nucleotides: 8. The germline CDR1 and CDR2 sequences are SGHAT and FQNNGV. This CDR3 contains 15 residues. CDR3 sequence: CASSFGPRQGYEQYF. CDR3 bases: TGTGCCAGCAGCTTTGGGCCGCGACAGGGCTACGAGCAGTACTTC. Looking up the rest from reference TRBV11-2 and TRBJ2-7 gives the full variable domain: EAGVAQSPRYKIIEKRQSVAFWCNPISGHATLYWYQQILGQGPKLLIQFQNNGVVDDSQLPKDRFSAERLKGVDSTLKIQPAKLEDSAVYLCASSFGPRQGYEQYFGPGTRLTVT.

This clonotype came up many times. This rearrangement joins TRBV7-9 to TRBJ2-2, with a tentative D call TRBD1 (5 bases). The germline V and J ends were trimmed by 6 bases and 6 bases, with 23 bases remaining between them. The CDR3 covers 17 residues. Germline loops: CDR1 SEHNR, CDR2 FQNEAQ (reference sequence). The CDR3 spells CASSQTSQGITAGELFF. The CDR3 coding sequence is TGTGCCAGCAGTCAAACGTCCCAGGGTATTACGGCCGGGGAGCTGTTTTTT.

This clonotype has ten or more counts. V gene TRBV5-8 combines with J gene TRBJ2-1, with 10 bases lining up with TRBD1. Per the germline V gene, CDR1 is SGHTS and CDR2 is YDEGEE. The junction had 2 bases not matched to a gene; V was cut back by 2 bases and J by 6 bases. The CDR3 length is 14 residues. As DNA, the CDR3 is TGTGCCAGCAGCTTAGGGACAGGGGTCAATGAGCAGTTCTTC. It specifies CASSLGTGVNEQFF.

For this clonotype: Given a much more abundant clone one base away, this may be a read error. The conserved closing phenylalanine or tryptophan is absent in this CDR3, likely reflecting a read error. The chain has TRBV7-9 and TRBJ2-7; possibly TRBD1 for D (6 bases). This CDR3 has 13 amino acids. Trimming took 5 bases from V and 2 from J, leaving 10 bases between them. The germline gives CDR1 SEHNR, CDR2 FQNEAQ (reference sequence). The CDR3 DNA reads as TGTGCCAGCAGCGGGCGACAGGCCTACGAGCAGTACATC. Protein: CASSGRQAYEQYI.

A remark on this clonotype: A much larger clone differs by one base, so this may be a read error. The CDR3 nucleotides read TGCAGCGTTGATGGATATTGGCGCTCCTACAATGAGCAGCTCTTC. Encoded protein: CSVDGYWRSYNEQLF. The chain uses TRBV29-1 and TRBJ2-1; no definite D call. Germline-derived CDR1 and CDR2 are SQVTM and ANQGSEA. The CDR3 has 15 amino acids.

A few counts support this clonotype. The chain joins TRBV13 to TRBJ2-5; D remains ambiguous. This CDR3 contains 12 residues. Germline values: CDR1 PRHDT, CDR2 FYEKMQ (reference sequence). The V end lost 1 base, the J end lost 5 bases, and 5 bases lay between the germline ends. The CDR3 loop reads CASSLARETQYF. CDR3 bases: TGTGCCAGCAGCTTAGCTCGGGAGACCCAGTACTTC. The variable domain in full, with the rest retrieved from reference TRBV13 and TRBJ2-5, is AAGVIQSPRHLIKEKRETATLKCYPIPRHDTVYWYQQGPGQDPQFLISFYEKMQSDKGSIPDRFSAQQFSDYHSELNMSSLELGDSALYFCASSLARETQYFGPGTRLLVL.

This clonotype has a count of ten or more. This chain links TRBV7-9 with TRBJ2-5; a weak D match, TRBD2 (5 bases). Germline lookup yields CDR1 SEHNR and CDR2 FQNEAQ (reference sequence). There are 14 residues in the CDR3. Trimming shortened V by 1 base and J by 2 bases, and 8 bases separated the two germline ends. The CDR3 region is CASSLGGYQETQYF. Written as DNA, the CDR3 is TGTGCCAGCAGCTTAGGAGGGTATCAAGAGACCCAGTACTTC.

This clonotype was seen ten or more times. The rearrangement links TRBV19 to TRBJ2-5; 8 bases line up with TRBD1. Trimming removed 10 bases from V and 0 bases from J; junction bases left unmatched: 7. CDR1 and CDR2 (germline): LNHDA, SQIVND (reference sequence). The CDR3 sequence is 14 residues long. The CDR3 loop reads CATGTGDHQETQYF. CDR3 nucleotide sequence: TGTGCCACCGGGACAGGCGATCACCAAGAGACCCAGTACTTC.

This clonotype was counted at least ten times. J is TRBJ1-1 and V is TRBV6-2 or TRBV6-3; D is possibly TRBD1 (6 bases). The CDR3 is made up of 19 amino acids. The V and J ends lost 5 bases and 0 bases respectively, with 25 bases between them. Germline V gives CDR1 MNHEY, CDR2 SVGEGT. The CDR3 nucleotides are TGTGCCAGCAGTCATGGAAGAATCCGGACAGATTCTATGAACACTGAAGCTTTCTTT. Translating gives CASSHGRIRTDSMNTEAFF.

This clonotype has a handful of counts. The gene calls are TRBV30 and TRBJ2-7; D might be TRBD1 or TRBD2, each matching 5 bases. CDR1 and CDR2 (germline): GTSNPN, SVGIG (reference sequence). V was pared by 1 base and J by 0 bases, with 7 bases between. The CDR3 has 13 amino acids. CDR3 in DNA: TGTGCCTGGAGTGGGGACGGCTCCTACGAGCAGTACTTC. This codes for CAWSGDGSYEQYF. Full variable domain (remainder filled in from reference TRBV30 and TRBJ2-7): SQTIHQWPATLVQPVGSPLSLECTVEGTSNPNLYWYRQAAGRGLQLLFYSVGIGQISSEVPQNLSASRPQDRQFILSSKKLLLSDSGFYLCAWSGDGSYEQYFGPGTRLTVT.

There are many counts of this clonotype. CDR3 DNA sequence: TGCAGCGTTGAAGATGGGGAGAACACTGAAGCTTTCTTT. This gives the protein CSVEDGENTEAFF. The rearrangement links TRBV29-1 to TRBJ1-1; D unresolved. This CDR3 is 13 amino acids long. The V gene lost 0 bases and the J gene lost 1 base, with 6 bases spanning the gap. CDR1 and CDR2 (germline): SQVTM, ANQGSEA.

With regard to this clonotype: A much larger clone differs by one base, so this may be a read error. The chain is built from TRBV6-5 and TRBJ1-6, with D tentatively TRBD1 (5 bases). The V gene's germline CDR1 is MNHEY and CDR2 SVGAGI. The CDR3 runs to 14 residues. The CDR3 spells CASSLGGVNSLLHF. The CDR3 DNA follows: TGTGCCAGCAGCCTGGGAGGGGTGAATTCACTCCTCCACTTT.

This clonotype was counted many times. The gene calls are TRBV20-1 and TRBJ2-3; 15 bases are a match to TRBD2. Germline V lookup: CDR1 DFQATT, CDR2 SNEGSKA (reference sequence). CDR3 size: 15 residues. After removal of 6 bases from V and 3 bases from J, the junction contained 4 bases not matched to a gene. The CDR3 DNA follows: TGCAGTGCCAAGGGACTAGCGGGGGGTACAGATACGCAGTATTTT. As protein: CSAKGLAGGTDTQYF.

This clonotype has a handful of counts. This sequence joins TRBV6-2 or TRBV6-3 and TRBJ2-1; no definite D call. V was shortened by 0 bases and J by 3 bases, with 6 bases between the two germline ends. The germline V gene has CDR1 MNHEY and CDR2 SVGEGT. The CDR3 is made up of 14 amino acids. CDR3 coding DNA: TGTGCCAGCAGTTACTCTACGAACTACAATGAGCAGTTCTTC. This translates into CASSYSTNYNEQFF.

Worth noting for this clonotype: This may stem from a read error, because a much larger clone lies one nucleotide away. This chain joins TRBV7-8 and TRBJ2-1; TRBD1 matches at 10 bases. CDR1 is SGHVS and CDR2 is FQNEAQ in the germline V gene. The CDR3 runs 17 residues. In nucleotides, the CDR3 is TGTGCCAGCAGCTCGGGGCCGGACAGGGGGACCTACAATGCGCAGTTCTTC. It codes for CASSSGPDRGTYNAQFF.

Here the CDR3 reads CASSSRDRTRSYNSPLHF. CDR3 in DNA: TGTGCCAGCAGCTCACGAGACAGGACCCGGTCCTATAATTCACCCCTCCACTTT. The chain uses TRBV11-2 and TRBJ1-6; possibly TRBD1 for D (6 bases). The CDR3 contains 18 residues. V lost 4 bases and J lost 1, with 17 bases in between. The germline gives CDR1 SGHAT, CDR2 FQNNGV.

This clonotype showed up many times. The chain employs TRBV28 and TRBJ2-7, with D perhaps TRBD1 (6 bases). V was clipped by 1 base and J by 2 bases, with 12 bases between them. The germline CDR1 and CDR2 sequences are MDHEN and SYDVKM. CDR3 length: 15 amino acids. The CDR3: CASSLFETGPYEQYF. CDR3 sequence (DNA): TGTGCCAGCAGTTTATTTGAGACAGGTCCCTACGAGCAGTACTTC.

CDR3 amino acids: CASSYGGTALNEQFF. DNA for the CDR3: TGTGCCAGCAGCTATGGCGGGACTGCACTTAATGAGCAGTTCTTC. The V and J genes are TRBV7-9 and TRBJ2-1, with D perhaps matching TRBD2 (6 bases). V lost 4 bases and J 7 bases, leaving 17 bases between the germline ends. The germline CDR1 and CDR2 sequences are SEHNR and FQNEAQ (reference sequence). The CDR3 consists of 15 residues. Full variable domain (rest looked up from reference TRBV7-9 and TRBJ2-1): DTGVSQNPRHKITKRGQNVTFRCDPISEHNRLYWYRQTLGQGPEFLTYFQNEAQLEKSRLLSDRFSAERPKGSFSTLEIQRTEQGDSAMYLCASSYGGTALNEQFFGPGTRLTVL.

This clonotype is classed as medium-sized. The chain links TRBV7-2 to TRBJ2-5; D possibly uses TRBD1 or TRBD2 (5 bases each). V lost 1 base and J 5 bases, leaving 20 bases between the germline ends. Germline CDR1 reads SGHTA; CDR2 reads FQGNSA. This CDR3 comprises 17 residues. CDR3 loop: CASSLVWGNGFPETQYF. CDR3 sequence (DNA): TGTGCCAGCAGCTTAGTCTGGGGGAACGGTTTTCCGGAGACCCAGTACTTC.

This clonotype was detected a few times. This sequence joins TRBV7-2 and TRBJ2-6; D perhaps matches TRBD1 (5 bases). The V gene's germline CDR1 is SGHTA and CDR2 FQGNSA. V lost 4 bases and J lost 3, with 10 bases in between. The CDR3 extends over 15 amino acids. CDR3 protein: CASSSAGIGANVLTF. The CDR3 DNA follows: TGTGCCAGCAGCTCGGCAGGGATTGGGGCCAACGTCCTGACTTTC. The complete variable domain, with remaining parts taken from reference TRBV7-2 and TRBJ2-6, reads GAGVSQSPSNKVTEKGKDVELRCDPISGHTALYWYRQSLGQGLEFLIYFQGNSAPDKSGLPSDRFSAERTGGSVSTLTIQRTQQEDSAVYLCASSSAGIGANVLTFGAGSRLTVL.

About this clonotype itself: A read error may be the cause here, since a much bigger clone is one base away. The V call is TRBV30, the J call TRBJ1-2; D not resolved. Per the germline V gene, CDR1 is GTSNPN and CDR2 is SVGIG (reference sequence). The CDR3 covers 11 residues. CDR3 DNA sequence: TGTGTCTGGAGTGATGGGTCTGGCTACACCTTC. This translates into CVWSDGSGYTF.

This clonotype was detected ten times or more. The chain carries TRBV27 and TRBJ2-5; 8 nucleotides align to TRBD1. The CDR3 is 14 residues long. Per germline, CDR1 MNHEY and CDR2 SMNVEV (reference sequence). Unmatched junction bases numbered 7, after V lost 6 bases and J lost 4 bases. The CDR3 region has the DNA TGTGCCAGCAGCCTAGACAGGGGTCGAGAGACCCAGTACTTC. It yields the protein CASSLDRGRETQYF.

The genes are TRBV27 and TRBJ2-2; D not certain. The CDR3 sequence is 12 residues long. Germline loops: CDR1 MNHEY, CDR2 SMNVEV (reference sequence). V dropped 2 bases and J dropped 6 bases, with 4 bases sitting between them. DNA for the CDR3: TGTGCCAGCAGTTTAGCCGCCGGGGAGCTGTTTTTT. This encodes CASSLAAGELFF.

This clonotype was detected only a few times. The chain employs TRBV3-2 and TRBJ1-4. TRBV3-2 is shown as a pseudogene. This CDR3 is 18 amino acids long. In DNA form, the CDR3 reads TGTGCCAGCAGCCAAGACCCGCAGAACGGGGTAACTAATGAAAAACTGTTTTTT. Translating it yields CASSQDPQNGVTNEKLFF.

A few counts support this clonotype. This may be a read error, as it is one base from a much larger clone. The genes are TRBV27 and TRBJ2-7; D might be TRBD1 or TRBD2, each matching 5 bases. CDR3 length equals 16 residues. The germline CDR1 and CDR2 sequences are MNHEY and SMNVEV (reference sequence). CDR3 protein: CASSRLGVEGIYERYF. The DNA of the CDR3 is TGTGCCAGCAGTCGGCTCGGGGTAGAGGGGATCTACGAGCGGTACTTC.

This clonotype was seen ten or more times. This chain connects TRBV7-3 to TRBJ1-1; 7 bases agree with TRBD1. Germline V CDR1 and CDR2: SGHTA, FQGTGA. This CDR3 has 14 amino acids. V lost 2 bases, J lost 5 bases, and 5 bases stayed unmatched. CDR3: CASSLEGAKTEAFF. CDR3 in DNA: TGTGCCAGCAGCTTAGAGGGGGCAAAAACTGAAGCTTTCTTT.

This clonotype was counted ten times or more. The rearrangement links TRBV19 to TRBJ2-1, with TRBD1 as a possible D gene (5 bases). The CDR3 contains 15 residues. With 3 bases removed from V and 2 bases from J, the gap between germline ends came to 11 bases. Germline lookup yields CDR1 LNHDA and CDR2 SQIVND (reference sequence). The CDR3 region is CASSMSRVPYNEQFF. CDR3 bases: TGTGCCAGTAGTATGTCCAGGGTACCCTACAATGAGCAGTTCTTC.

V gene TRBV6-2 or TRBV6-3 combines with J gene TRBJ2-5; TRBD2 agrees at 9 bases. Trimming at V came to 2 bases and at J to 2 bases, leaving 6 bases not matched to a gene. This CDR3 contains 16 residues. Germline CDR1 is MNHEY and CDR2 is SVGEGT. The CDR3 spells CASSYPTAGGQETQYF. DNA for the CDR3: TGTGCCAGCAGTTACCCCACAGCGGGGGGACAAGAGACCCAGTACTTC.